These 9 T cell receptor beta chains were sequenced from one sample in a study of cytomegalovirus exposure and HLA in healthy donors. PCR was performed using 60 Vbeta and 13 Jbeta primers. Sequencing used immunoSEQ multiplex PCR; TCRdb keeps in-frame clones, though not all of them. Of 95,000 to 130,000 clones listed, 80% to 85% were seen once; the top ten hold about 3.9%. Input material: PBMCs. Receptors were obtained from a woman aged 25-40 years in good health and CMV-seronegative.

This chain connects TRBV27 to TRBJ2-1, with 9 bases fitting TRBD2. V gave up 6 bases and J gave up 3 bases; unmatched junction bases: 9. Germline assignment: CDR1 MNHEY and CDR2 SMNVEV (reference sequence). This CDR3 region has 16 residues. The chain's CDR3 is CASSWTSGRIYNEQFF. Here the CDR3 DNA reads TGTGCCAGCAGCTGGACAAGCGGGAGGATCTACAATGAGCAGTTCTTC.

The J gene is TRBJ2-2, the V gene TRBV7-9; 9 nucleotides agree with TRBD1. The V segment lost 7 bases and the J segment 3 bases; nucleotides outside the gene matches: 15. This CDR3 spans 18 amino acids. Germline CDR1 and CDR2: SEHNR and FQNEAQ (reference sequence). CDR3 protein: CASTFGRDRVSHTGELFF. The CDR3 DNA follows: TGTGCCAGCACATTCGGGCGGGACAGGGTCTCGCACACCGGGGAGCTGTTTTTT.

This sequence joins TRBV19 and TRBJ2-1, with D perhaps TRBD2 (6 bases). V shed 3 bases and J shed 5 bases, with 17 bases lying between them. The V gene's germline CDR1 is LNHDA and CDR2 SQIVND (reference sequence). This CDR3 region has 16 residues. The CDR3 sequence: CASSMRLERANNEQFF. As DNA, the CDR3 is TGTGCCAGTAGTATGAGACTAGAGCGGGCCAACAATGAGCAGTTCTTC.

With respect to this clone: The sample contains more than one DNA sequence encoding this CDR3. The gene calls are TRBV29-1 and TRBJ2-1; tentatively, D is TRBD2 (5 bases). V dropped 2 bases and J dropped 5 bases, with 7 bases sitting between them. The CDR3 is 12 amino acids. CDR1 SQVTM and CDR2 ANQGSEA come from the germline V gene. The DNA for the CDR3 is TGCAGCGTTGAAAGGCGGGACAATGAGCAGTTCTTC. This translates into CSVERRDNEQFF.

The chain combines TRBV11-2 with TRBJ2-1, with TRBD2 matching 15 bases. V shed 4 bases, J shed 9 bases, and the junction held 10 bases outside the gene matches. CDR3 length: 17 amino acids. In germline, CDR1 is SGHAT, CDR2 FQNNGV. CDR3 DNA: TGTGCCAGCAGCTCCCTTCTGGGACTAGCGGGAGGTTCTGAGCAGTTCTTC. Its translation is CASSSLLGLAGGSEQFF.

This chain links TRBV19 with TRBJ2-5; TRBD1 agrees at 10 bases. The junction had 5 bases not matched to a gene; V was cut back by 5 bases and J by 5 bases. The CDR3 length is 14 residues. In germline, CDR1 is LNHDA, CDR2 SQIVND (reference sequence). The CDR3 DNA reads TGTGCCAGTAGTGCCTGGACAGGGGGGGAGACCCAGTACTTC. It translates to CASSAWTGGETQYF.

This chain's CDR3 is CASSLRRVYSYEQYF. CDR3 bases: TGTGCCAGCAGTTTAAGGCGGGTATACTCCTACGAGCAGTACTTC. The chain is built from TRBV27 and TRBJ2-5; a possible D gene is TRBD2 (5 bases). The J call may be faulty, since TRBJ2-7 better matches the DNA end. The germline V gene has CDR1 MNHEY and CDR2 SMNVEV (reference sequence). This CDR3 contains 15 residues.

This clone has just a few counts. This chain links TRBV5-4 with TRBJ1-1; tentative D call: TRBD1 (6 bases). Germline loops: CDR1 SGHNT, CDR2 YYREEE (reference sequence). The V and J ends lost 0 bases and 4 bases respectively, with 10 bases between them. This CDR3 is 14 amino acids long. For the CDR3, the DNA is TGTGCCAGCAGCTTGGCAGGGGCGCCCACTGAAGCTTTCTTT. Translation: CASSLAGAPTEAFF.

The chain has TRBV23-1 and TRBJ1-3; unclear D gene. TRBV23-1 carries the ORF label, with uncertain function. V was trimmed by 11 bases and J by 0 bases, leaving 17 bases between them. CDR3 length: 15 amino acids. CDR3 DNA sequence: TGCGCCGAAGAATTAAGTAGGAGCTCTGGAAACACCATATATTTT. Translation: CAEELSRSSGNTIYF.